The 32 T cell receptor beta chains below all came from one sample that was sequenced in a study of blood T cell repertoires in COVID-19. Clones were read by immunoSEQ multiplex PCR, and TCRdb kept only the in-frame ones, dropping some. The table lists around 200,000 clones, around nine tenths of them singletons. Sequenced sample: peripheral blood. Receptor source: a man aged 25 to 40 with acute or convalescent COVID-19.

This chain uses TRBV28 with TRBJ2-7; D is perhaps TRBD2 (5 bases). The CDR3 totals 15 residues. The V and J ends lost 2 bases and 4 bases respectively, with 15 bases between them. Per germline, CDR1 MDHEN and CDR2 SYDVKM. CDR3 amino acids: CASSLLASPEYEQYF. CDR3 coding DNA: TGTGCCAGCAGTTTACTAGCAAGCCCAGAGTACGAGCAGTACTTC.

This clone was observed a single time. The chain is built from TRBV10-2 and TRBJ1-2; 8 bases map to TRBD1. The CDR3 covers 14 residues. The germline CDR1 and CDR2 sequences are WSHSY and SAAADI. V lost 6 bases and J lost 6; bases outside the gene matches: 9. The CDR3 nucleotides are TGCGCCAGCAGGGACCCGGGACAGGCGGATGGCTACACCTTC. Translation gives CASRDPGQADGYTF.

This clone was observed a single time. The chain employs TRBV7-9 and TRBJ2-1, with TRBD2 identical over 15 bases. From germline, CDR1 is SEHNR and CDR2 FQNEAQ (reference sequence). The CDR3 contains 14 residues. V lost 10 bases and J lost 15; bases outside the gene matches: 13. The CDR3 DNA follows: TGTGCCACTTATCCGGGACTAGCGGGAGGTAGGGCGTTCTTC. Translating gives CATYPGLAGGRAFF.

This sequence joins TRBV7-2 and TRBJ2-1, with 9 bases fitting TRBD2. V lost 4 bases and J lost 0; bases outside the gene matches: 1. Germline V gives CDR1 SGHTA, CDR2 FQGNSA. There are 15 residues in the CDR3. CDR3 residues: CASSSTSGSYNEQFF. The CDR3 region has the DNA TGTGCCAGCAGCTCGACTAGCGGCTCCTACAATGAGCAGTTCTTC.

The chain is built from TRBV5-5 and TRBJ2-7, with a weak D call TRBD1 (6 bases). This CDR3 region has 14 residues. Trimming took off 2 bases at V and 2 bases at J, with 11 bases between the two ends. The V gene's germline CDR1 is SGHKS and CDR2 YYEKEE (reference sequence). CDR3 loop: CASSFRRQAYEQYF. The CDR3 region has the DNA TGTGCCAGCAGCTTCAGGAGACAGGCCTACGAGCAGTACTTC.

The chain carries TRBV7-9 and TRBJ1-1; 8 positions match TRBD1. The V gene's germline CDR1 is SEHNR and CDR2 FQNEAQ (reference sequence). This CDR3 region has 15 residues. Germline trimming cut 4 bases from V and 1 base from J; bases unmatched to any gene: 5. CDR3 in amino acids: CASSSRQGPNTEAFF. CDR3 DNA: TGTGCCAGCAGCTCTAGACAGGGGCCGAACACTGAAGCTTTCTTT.

The V and J genes are TRBV5-6 and TRBJ1-5; possibly TRBD1 for D (6 bases). Between the trimmed V and J ends, which lost 3 bases and 3 bases, there was a span of 13 bases. Germline lookup yields CDR1 SGHDT and CDR2 YYEEEE. The CDR3 contains 15 residues. Here the CDR3 DNA reads TGTGCCAGCAGCTCGTGGACAGCAAACAATCAGCCCCAGCATTTT. Translated: CASSSWTANNQPQHF.

This chain connects TRBV6-4 to TRBJ1-5, with D unclear. CDR3 size: 13 residues. CDR1 MRHNA and CDR2 SNTAGT come from the germline V gene. V was shortened by 5 bases and J by 8 bases, with 13 bases between the two germline ends. The CDR3 protein is CASSPGLGEPQHF. In DNA, the CDR3 is TGTGCCAGCAGTCCAGGCCTCGGGGAGCCCCAGCATTTT.

The chain has TRBV19 and TRBJ1-1; 10 bases are shared with TRBD1. Per germline, CDR1 LNHDA and CDR2 SQIVND (reference sequence). The CDR3 spans 16 residues. V was pared by 4 bases and J by 4 bases, with 9 bases of the junction left unmatched. This chain's CDR3 is CASSSDRDRGITEAFF. DNA of the CDR3: TGTGCCAGTAGTAGCGACCGGGACAGGGGTATCACTGAAGCTTTCTTT. Full variable domain (remainder filled in from reference TRBV19 and TRBJ1-1): DGGITQSPKYLFRKEGQNVTLSCEQNLNHDAMYWYRQDPGQGLRLIYYSQIVNDFQKGDIAEGYSVSREKKESFPLTVTSAQKNPTAFYLCASSSDRDRGITEAFFGQGTRLTVV.

The CDR3 nucleotides are TGTGCCACTGCGACAGGGGGGCTTTTTCCCTACGAGCAGTACTTC. The encoded protein is CATATGGLFPYEQYF. The V call is TRBV19, the J call TRBJ2-7, with 9 bases that match TRBD1. Germline trimming cut 10 bases from V and 2 bases from J; bases unmatched to any gene: 12. Looked up from germline, CDR1 is LNHDA and CDR2 is SQIVND (reference sequence). The CDR3 has 15 residues.

The chain carries TRBV28 and TRBJ1-1; TRBD1 matches at 7 bases. Trimming cost V 7 bases and J 2 bases; bases outside gene matches: 10. From germline, CDR1 is MDHEN and CDR2 SYDVKM. CDR3 length: 15 residues. The CDR3 protein is CASTQGGLRNTEAFF. CDR3 bases: TGTGCCAGCACTCAGGGGGGCTTGAGAAACACTGAAGCTTTCTTT. Full variable domain (rest looked up from reference TRBV28 and TRBJ1-1): DVKVTQSSRYLVKRTGEKVFLECVQDMDHENMFWYRQDPGLGLRLIYFSYDVKMKEKGDIPEGYSVSREKKERFSLILESASTNQTSMYLCASTQGGLRNTEAFFGQGTRLTVV.

V usage is TRBV11-2 and J usage is TRBJ2-3; 10 bases are shared with TRBD2. The CDR3 is 18 residues long. Germline loops: CDR1 SGHAT, CDR2 FQNNGV. Trimming at V came to 5 bases and at J to 7 bases, leaving 18 bases not matched to a gene. The CDR3 nucleotides are TGTGCCAGCAGCCCACAACTTGGGGAGCGGGGGGGGATTAATACGCAGTATTTT. Protein: CASSPQLGERGGINTQYF.

This clone occurred once. The genes are TRBV18 and TRBJ1-2; 8 bases agree with TRBD1. Germline values: CDR1 KGHSH, CDR2 LQKENI. J gave up 4 bases and V 1 base, and 8 bases lay outside the gene matches. The CDR3 spans 16 residues. CDR3 DNA: TGTGCCAGCTCACCACAAAAAGACAGGGGAGGCTATGGCTACACCTTC. It translates to CASSPQKDRGGYGYTF.

The J gene is TRBJ2-3, the V gene TRBV28, with D tentatively TRBD1 (5 bases). The CDR3 loop spans 17 amino acids. Germline-derived CDR1 and CDR2 are MDHEN and SYDVKM. V dropped 6 bases and J dropped 3 bases, with 22 bases sitting between them. The CDR3 DNA is TGTGCCAGCAGCCCCGACAGAAAGGTCGCTGGGACAGATACGCAGTATTTT. Residues: CASSPDRKVAGTDTQYF.

This clone was seen a handful of times. This rearrangement joins TRBV28 to TRBJ2-5, with D possibly matching TRBD1 (5 bases). The CDR3 contains 15 residues. The V gene's germline CDR1 is MDHEN and CDR2 SYDVKM. V was pared by 6 bases and J by 3 bases, with 17 bases between. CDR3 DNA: TGTGCCAGCAGCAAAAACAGGAGACTGGAAGAGACCCAGTACTTC. This codes for CASSKNRRLEETQYF. Together with reference TRBV28 and TRBJ2-5, the CDR3 gives the full variable domain: DVKVTQSSRYLVKRTGEKVFLECVQDMDHENMFWYRQDPGLGLRLIYFSYDVKMKEKGDIPEGYSVSREKKERFSLILESASTNQTSMYLCASSKNRRLEETQYFGPGTRLLVL.

The rearrangement uses TRBV11-2 and TRBJ2-7; a possible D gene is TRBD2 (5 bases). The CDR3 spans 13 residues. V lost 5 bases to trimming and J lost 0 bases, with 8 bases between them. From germline, CDR1 is SGHAT and CDR2 FQNNGV. The CDR3 DNA is TGTGCCAGCAGCCCCGGACTCTCCTACGAGCAGTACTTC. As protein: CASSPGLSYEQYF.

The gene calls are TRBV15 and TRBJ2-1; 13 bases are a match to TRBD2. Trimming at V came to 6 bases and at J to 2 bases, leaving 4 bases not matched to a gene. This CDR3 has 16 residues. Germline-derived CDR1 and CDR2 are LNHNV and YYDKDF (reference sequence). CDR3 sequence reads: CATRTSGRQTYNEQFF. The CDR3 nucleotides are TGTGCCACCAGGACTAGCGGGAGGCAGACCTACAATGAGCAGTTCTTC.

The J gene is TRBJ1-1, the V gene TRBV28; TRBD1 matches 8 bases. The CDR3 has 15 amino acids. The germline V gene encodes CDR1 MDHEN and CDR2 SYDVKM. V shed 3 bases and J 5 bases; nucleotides not matched to a gene: 8. The CDR3 DNA reads TGTGCCAGCAGTTTTTGGGGGACAGGTGGGACTGAAGCTTTCTTT. Amino acid sequence: CASSFWGTGGTEAFF. Full variable domain (outside the CDR3, taken from reference TRBV28 and TRBJ1-1): DVKVTQSSRYLVKRTGEKVFLECVQDMDHENMFWYRQDPGLGLRLIYFSYDVKMKEKGDIPEGYSVSREKKERFSLILESASTNQTSMYLCASSFWGTGGTEAFFGQGTRLTVV.

The V and J genes are TRBV9 and TRBJ1-1; D possibly corresponds to TRBD1 (5 bases). The V end was cut by 3 bases, the J end by 5 bases, with 17 bases between. This CDR3 is built from 15 residues. Germline V gene sequence: CDR1 SGDLS, CDR2 YYNGEE. The CDR3 coding sequence is TGTGCCAGCAGCGCCCGTGGGGCAGAAGGTACTGAAGCTTTCTTT. This encodes CASSARGAEGTEAFF.

This clone turned up a few times. This chain uses TRBV6-6 with TRBJ1-4; perhaps TRBD1 as D (6 bases). The germline V gene has CDR1 MNHNY and CDR2 SVGAGI (reference sequence). Trimming removed 6 bases from V and 2 bases from J, with 16 bases in between. This CDR3 has 16 residues. DNA of the CDR3: TGTGCCAGCAGCCCTACTAGGGGGTCGACTAATGAAAAACTGTTTTTT. Translating gives CASSPTRGSTNEKLFF.

Comment on this clone: The same CDR3 can be traced to other DNA sequences in this sample. The chain is built from TRBV28 and TRBJ1-1; 7 bases fit TRBD1. This CDR3 is 15 amino acids long. Per germline, CDR1 MDHEN and CDR2 SYDVKM. V shed 3 bases and J 0 bases; nucleotides not matched to a gene: 4. Written as DNA, the CDR3 is TGTGCCAGCAGTTTCCCCGGGACAGTGAACACTGAAGCTTTCTTT. Translating it yields CASSFPGTVNTEAFF.

This chain links TRBV28 with TRBJ1-3; 7 nucleotides agree with TRBD1. V dropped 6 bases and J dropped 1; count of bases not matched to a gene: 3. The CDR3 sequence is 14 residues long. Germline CDR1 is MDHEN and CDR2 is SYDVKM. The CDR3, as DNA: TGTGCCAGCAGGGACAGGTCTTCTGGAAACACCATATATTTT. Translated: CASRDRSSGNTIYF.

A single count supports this clone. V gene TRBV16 combines with J gene TRBJ1-1; D remains unclear. Trimming shortened V by 0 bases and J by 4 bases, and 9 bases separated the two germline ends. Germline CDR1 KGHSY, CDR2 FQNENV. The CDR3 covers 14 residues. CDR3 region: CASSQSEGGTEAFF. The CDR3 region has the DNA TGTGCCAGCAGCCAATCCGAAGGAGGCACTGAAGCTTTCTTT.

CDR3 DNA sequence: TGTGCCAGCAGTGCCGGGACAGGCAATCAGCCCCAGCATTTT. It yields the protein CASSAGTGNQPQHF. The chain couples TRBV28 to TRBJ1-5, with 7 bases that match TRBD1. This CDR3 contains 14 residues. Germline trimming cut 5 bases from V and 2 bases from J; bases unmatched to any gene: 3. The germline V gene has CDR1 MDHEN and CDR2 SYDVKM.

The chain joins TRBV5-1 to TRBJ2-7, with TRBD1 identical over 10 bases. The CDR3 loop spans 19 amino acids. The germline V gene has CDR1 SGHRS and CDR2 YFSETQ. V was clipped by 7 bases and J by 4 bases; unmatched bases: 23. This CDR3 is CASRYFGTGDFSKRYEQYF. Written as DNA, the CDR3 is TGCGCCAGCCGATACTTCGGGACAGGGGACTTCTCTAAGCGTTACGAGCAGTACTTC.

There are a few counts of this clone. The chain carries TRBV7-3 and TRBJ2-1, with TRBD2 identical over 9 bases. Germline V CDR1 and CDR2: SGHTA, FQGTGA. The J segment lost 6 bases and the V segment lost 3 bases, leaving 6 bases of the junction unmatched. The CDR3 contains 15 residues. The CDR3 DNA reads TGTGCCAGCAGCTTGCGGGAGGGCCCTTTCAATGAGCAGTTCTTC. Translating it yields CASSLREGPFNEQFF.

The V gene is TRBV19, the J gene TRBJ2-7; D gene unclear. The CDR3 has 12 residues. From germline, CDR1 is LNHDA and CDR2 SQIVND (reference sequence). The germline V and J ends were trimmed by 0 bases and 8 bases, with 8 bases remaining between them. CDR3 DNA sequence: TGTGCCAGTAGTATAGATACATCCCAGCAGTACTTC. This encodes CASSIDTSQQYF.

This CDR3 reads CASSETGVRDTQYF. CDR3 coding DNA: TGTGCCAGCAGTGAAACGGGGGTACGGGATACGCAGTATTTT. The J gene is TRBJ2-3, the V gene TRBV6-1, with TRBD2 as a possible D gene (6 bases). V was trimmed by 2 bases and J by 6 bases, leaving 12 bases between them. Germline CDR1 MNHNS, CDR2 SASEGT. This CDR3 comprises 14 residues.

This clone appeared once. The chain uses TRBV5-8 and TRBJ1-5; 11 bases agree with TRBD1. This CDR3 is built from 15 residues. CDR1 is SGHTS, CDR2 YDEGEE, per germline. V shed 1 base, J shed 10 bases, and the junction held 7 bases outside the gene matches. The CDR3, as DNA: TGTGCCAGCAGCTTGAAGGCGGGACAGGGGGTCCCCCAGCATTTT. Protein: CASSLKAGQGVPQHF.

J is TRBJ2-1 and V is TRBV5-1; TRBD2 aligns across 11 bases. Germline-derived CDR1 and CDR2 are SGHRS and YFSETQ. V was clipped by 1 base and J by 7 bases; unmatched bases: 4. The CDR3 sequence is 15 residues long. CDR3 protein: CASSLTSGSRNEQFF. The CDR3 DNA sequence: TGCGCCAGCAGCTTGACTAGCGGGAGCCGAAATGAGCAGTTCTTC.

V usage is TRBV3-1 (or the pseudogene TRBV3-2) and J usage is TRBJ1-4, with D maybe TRBD1 (5 bases). Trimming left V 4 bases short and J 8 bases short, with 17 bases between. CDR1 and CDR2 from the germline V gene are LGHDT and YNNKEL (reference sequence). The CDR3 loop spans 15 amino acids. CDR3: CASSPVAGGEEKLFF. The DNA for the CDR3 is TGTGCCAGCAGCCCAGTCGCTGGGGGGGAGGAAAAACTGTTTTTT.

The chain links TRBV18 to TRBJ1-2; D is undetermined. This CDR3 comprises 16 residues. CDR1 and CDR2 (germline): KGHSH, LQKENI. The V gene lost 2 bases and the J gene lost 0 bases, with 13 bases spanning the gap. The CDR3 bases are TGTGCCAGCTCACCATCCCTTACCGAGGCTAACTATGGCTACACCTTC. Translating it yields CASSPSLTEANYGYTF.